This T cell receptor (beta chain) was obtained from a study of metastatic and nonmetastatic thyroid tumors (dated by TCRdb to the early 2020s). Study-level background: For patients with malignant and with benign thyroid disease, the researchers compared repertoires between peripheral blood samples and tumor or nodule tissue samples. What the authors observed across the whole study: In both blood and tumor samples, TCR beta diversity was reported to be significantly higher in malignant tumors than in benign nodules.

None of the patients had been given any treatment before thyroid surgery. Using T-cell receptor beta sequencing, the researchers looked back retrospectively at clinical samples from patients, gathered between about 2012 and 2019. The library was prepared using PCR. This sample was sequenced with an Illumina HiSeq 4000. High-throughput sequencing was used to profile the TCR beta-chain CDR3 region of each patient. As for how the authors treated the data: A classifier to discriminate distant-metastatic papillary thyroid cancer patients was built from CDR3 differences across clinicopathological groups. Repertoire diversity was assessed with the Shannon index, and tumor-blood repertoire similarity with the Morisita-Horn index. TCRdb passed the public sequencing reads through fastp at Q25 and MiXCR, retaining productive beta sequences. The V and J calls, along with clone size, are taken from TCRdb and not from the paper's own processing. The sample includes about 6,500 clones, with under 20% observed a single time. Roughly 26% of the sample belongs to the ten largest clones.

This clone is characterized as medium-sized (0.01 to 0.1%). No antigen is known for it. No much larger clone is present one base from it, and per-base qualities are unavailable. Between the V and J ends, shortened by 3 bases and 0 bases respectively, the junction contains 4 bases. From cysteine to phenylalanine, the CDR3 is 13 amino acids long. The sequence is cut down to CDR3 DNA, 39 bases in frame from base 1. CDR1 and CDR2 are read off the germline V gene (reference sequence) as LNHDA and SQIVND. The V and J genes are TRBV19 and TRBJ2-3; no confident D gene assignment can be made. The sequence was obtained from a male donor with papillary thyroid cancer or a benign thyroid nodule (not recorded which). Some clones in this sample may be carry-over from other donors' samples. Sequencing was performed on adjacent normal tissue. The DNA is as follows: TGTGCCAGTAGTATGGGTAGCACAGATACGCAGTATTTT. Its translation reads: CASSMGSTDTQYF.